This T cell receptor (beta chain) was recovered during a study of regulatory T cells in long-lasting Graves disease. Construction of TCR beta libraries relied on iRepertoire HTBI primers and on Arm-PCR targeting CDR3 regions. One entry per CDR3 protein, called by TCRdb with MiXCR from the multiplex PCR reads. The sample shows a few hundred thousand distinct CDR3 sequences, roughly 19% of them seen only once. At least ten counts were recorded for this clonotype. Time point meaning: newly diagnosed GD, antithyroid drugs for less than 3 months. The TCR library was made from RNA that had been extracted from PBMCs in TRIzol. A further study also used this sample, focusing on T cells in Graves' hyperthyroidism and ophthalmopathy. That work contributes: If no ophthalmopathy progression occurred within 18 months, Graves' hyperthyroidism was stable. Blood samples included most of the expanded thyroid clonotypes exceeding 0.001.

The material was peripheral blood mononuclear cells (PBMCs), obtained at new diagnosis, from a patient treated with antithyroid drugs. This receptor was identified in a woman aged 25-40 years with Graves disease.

The CDR3 region is CASRRDGLSYEQYF. The CDR3 bases are TGTGCCAGCCGCCGGGACGGCCTCTCCTACGAGCAGTACTTC. V gene TRBV28 combines with J gene TRBJ2-7; D possibly uses TRBD1 or TRBD2 (5 bases each). The CDR3 runs to 14 residues. Germline values: CDR1 MDHEN, CDR2 SYDVKM. Trimming removed 8 bases from V and 0 bases from J, with 14 bases in between.